This T cell receptor beta chain was captured by sequencing in a study of human T cells and chemical hapten exposure. Study-wide background: Variability of per-sample TCR yields stemmed mainly from small differences in pooled library volume.

Findings and caveats of the study: There was no change with DPC sensitization in TCRs above 1 in 1000 frequency.

This clonotype appeared many times. Antigen specificity is unknown. As for time point: healthy volunteer bleed at 2 weeks. Total RNA was isolated from whole blood that had not been fractionated. The library tagged individual cDNA molecules with unique molecular identifiers. Each CDR3 protein gets one entry after TCRdb re-called the RACE reads with MiXCR. Among 35,000 to 50,000 distinct CDR3 sequences, roughly 4% were seen once, and the ten largest hold about 1.5%. The clonotype originates from a female donor in good health. Some clones in this sample may be carry-over from other donors' samples. The sample comprised whole blood.

CDR3 bases: TGTGCCAGCAGTCCACAGGGGGGCAATCAGCCCCAGCATTTT. As protein: CASSPQGGNQPQHF. The rearrangement uses TRBV6-6 and TRBJ1-5, with 8 positions matching TRBD1. The CDR3 is 14 amino acids. Trimming took 5 bases from V and 2 from J; bases not matched to a gene: 2. CDR1 is MNHNY and CDR2 is SVGAGI in the germline V gene (reference sequence).